This record concerns one T cell receptor (beta chain) sequence. What it binds is not known. This specimen belongs to a study of cytomegalovirus exposure and HLA in healthy donors. The study's findings and limits: DRB1 had the most TCR associations and HLA-C the fewest, a later analysis found, with rates varying by HLA locus. A cluster of highly shared sequence variants was likely a sequencing artifact.

With 0 bases clipped from V and 9 bases from J, the junction kept 6 bases outside the gene matches. The CDR3 contains 16 residues. The germline V gene has CDR1 MNHEY and CDR2 SVGAGI. The study ran its PCR with 60 Vbeta and 13 Jbeta primers. The method was immunoSEQ multiplex PCR; TCRdb's version includes in-frame clones alone and lacks a portion of them. The sample lists roughly 190,000 clones, more than 75% occurring once. The chain is built from TRBV6-5 and TRBJ1-6; 9 bases line up with TRBD1. The clonotype originates from a woman between 50 and 59 years old in good health and CMV-seropositive. The sequenced material came from PBMCs. In DNA form, the CDR3 reads TGTGCCAGCAGTTACTCGATGACACAGGGGGCTTCACCCCTCCACTTT. Translation gives CASSYSMTQGASPLHF.